This T cell receptor (beta chain) was identified in a study of blood T cell repertoires in COVID-19. In the authors' workflow: By means of reference gene primer amplification, nucleated cell counts were estimated. The assay was immunoSEQ multiplex PCR, and TCRdb's table has in-frame clones only and misses some. V and J calls and clone size are copied from that table; D and trimming were computed from the DNA. This table has just over 150,000 clones, approximately 92% appearing once. V was clipped by 5 bases and J by 7 bases; unmatched bases: 8. Germline V gene lookup returns CDR1 MNHEY and CDR2 SMNVEV (reference sequence). This CDR3 has 15 residues.

Sequencing was performed on peripheral blood. The rearrangement uses TRBV27 and TRBJ1-6, with 7 bases matching TRBD1. The TCR comes from a woman between 50 and 59 years old with acute or convalescent COVID-19. The CDR3 sequence is CASSPSGTVNSPLHF. The CDR3 nucleotides read TGTGCCAGCAGTCCTTCCGGGACAGTAAATTCACCCCTCCACTTT.